This T cell receptor (beta chain) was obtained from a study of somatic mutations in cytotoxic T cells in rheumatoid arthritis. The study, taken as a whole, reports: Each of about an eighth of the roughly 65 patients had a largest CD8+ clone that made up more than 20% of CD8+ cells.

There are a few counts of this clone. Its antigen is not identified. The protocol was immunoSEQ multiplex PCR, while the TCRdb copy is restricted to in-frame clones and leaves out a portion. Counted here are roughly 32,000 clones, 75% to 90% occurring once; the ten biggest clones make up around 8.3%. V lost 7 bases and J lost 5, with 3 bases in between. In germline, CDR1 is MNHNS, CDR2 SASEGT. This CDR3 is 11 amino acids long. The clonotype was recovered from an adult with rheumatoid arthritis. V is TRBV6-1 and J is TRBJ1-6; D uncertain. The sample consisted of CD8+ T cells sorted from blood. CDR3 in amino acids: CASTDNSPLHF. For the CDR3, the DNA is TGTGCCAGCACTGATAATTCACCCCTCCACTTT.